Below are 32 T cell receptor beta chains sequenced from a single sample in a study of response to subunit inactivated influenza vaccine. From the RT-PCR reads, TCRdb called clonotypes with MiXCR, one entry per CDR3 protein. The table includes over 150,000 distinct CDR3 sequences, around an eighth detected once. Material: CD8+ T cells sorted from PBMCs, obtained more than 4 days after vaccination. The receptors shown here come from a man aged 50 to 60 who received an inactivated influenza vaccine.

V and J are TRBV30 and TRBJ1-1; 7 nucleotides align to TRBD1. Germline V CDR1 and CDR2: GTSNPN, SVGIG (reference sequence). CDR3 length equals 13 residues. The V and J ends lost 4 bases and 0 bases, in that order; junction bases with no gene match: 2. CDR3 nucleotide sequence: TGTGCCTGGACGGGACAGATGAACACTGAAGCTTTCTTT. Its translation is CAWTGQMNTEAFF. Looking up the rest from reference TRBV30 and TRBJ1-1 gives the full variable domain: SQTIHQWPATLVQPVGSPLSLECTVEGTSNPNLYWYRQAAGRGLQLLFYSVGIGQISSEVPQNLSASRPQDRQFILSSKKLLLSDSGFYLCAWTGQMNTEAFFGQGTRLTVV.

A few counts support this clonotype. The V call is TRBV12-3 or TRBV12-4, the J call TRBJ1-2; D is uncertain. The V gene lost 7 bases and the J gene lost 4 bases, with 13 bases spanning the gap. This CDR3 region has 13 residues. The CDR3 sequence: CASTTTSFYGYTF. CDR3 bases: TGTGCCAGCACCACGACGTCATTCTATGGCTACACCTTC.

There are a few counts of this clonotype. CDR3 nucleotide sequence: TGTGCCAGCAGCTCGGTGGGGGAAGGCTACGAGCAGTACTTC. Residues: CASSSVGEGYEQYF. The chain uses TRBV7-9 and TRBJ2-7, with D possibly called TRBD1 or TRBD2 (5 bases each). This CDR3 spans 14 amino acids. Germline loops: CDR1 SEHNR, CDR2 FQNEAQ (reference sequence). V lost 4 bases to trimming and J lost 3 bases, with 13 bases between them.

This clonotype was recorded a few times. This rearrangement joins TRBV9 to TRBJ2-3, with D perhaps TRBD1 or TRBD2 (5 bases each). CDR3 length equals 16 residues. Germline V gene lookup returns CDR1 SGDLS and CDR2 YYNGEE. V was clipped by 0 bases and J by 0 bases, with 11 bases between them. The CDR3 DNA reads TGTGCCAGCAGCGTAGACGGGGCATCTAGCACAGATACGCAGTATTTT. Translation: CASSVDGASSTDTQYF.

This clonotype has only a few counts. The chain carries TRBV7-2 and TRBJ2-7, with TRBD2 identical over 12 bases. Losses at the gene ends were 5 bases for V and 3 bases for J; bases not matched to a gene: 5. Germline assignment: CDR1 SGHTA and CDR2 FQGNSA. The CDR3 sequence is 15 residues long. CDR3: CASSQGGLAGYEQYF. The CDR3 region has the DNA TGTGCCAGCAGCCAAGGGGGACTAGCGGGCTACGAGCAGTACTTC.

This clonotype was observed a handful of times. The chain couples TRBV5-6 to TRBJ2-1, with TRBD2 as a possible D gene (6 bases). The germline gives CDR1 SGHDT, CDR2 YYEEEE. Trimming removed 3 bases at V and 9 bases at J, with 10 bases between. This CDR3 comprises 12 residues. CDR3: CASSSLAIEQFF. The CDR3 nucleotides are TGTGCCAGCAGCTCCCTAGCGATTGAGCAGTTCTTC.

This rearrangement joins TRBV7-8 to TRBJ2-7, with 7 bases aligning to TRBD2. Germline loops: CDR1 SGHVS, CDR2 FQNEAQ. This CDR3 contains 14 residues. V shed 2 bases, J shed 7 bases, and the junction held 8 bases outside the gene matches. The CDR3 region has the DNA TGTGCCAGCAGCTTAATTGGCGGGAGTGAAGAGCAGTACTTC. Its protein is CASSLIGGSEEQYF.

The chain has TRBV6-5 and TRBJ2-3; TRBD2 agrees at 10 bases. V lost 4 bases to trimming and J lost 2 bases; unmatched junction nucleotides: 3. This CDR3 is 15 amino acids long. Germline values: CDR1 MNHEY, CDR2 SVGAGI. The CDR3 nucleotides read TGTGCCAGCAGTTGGACTAGCGGACTCACAGATACGCAGTATTTT. Its protein is CASSWTSGLTDTQYF.

This clonotype was counted a few times. The chain couples TRBV12-3 or TRBV12-4 to TRBJ2-3, with 8 positions matching TRBD2. The CDR3 consists of 11 residues. The J segment lost 10 bases and the V segment lost 4 bases, leaving 1 base of the junction unmatched. CDR3 amino acids: CASSWGLAQYF. In nucleotides, the CDR3 is TGTGCCAGCAGTTGGGGACTAGCGCAGTATTTT.

This chain uses TRBV28 with TRBJ2-7, with TRBD2 as a possible D gene (7 bases). V lost 7 bases and J lost 2, with 21 bases in between. Per the germline V gene, CDR1 is MDHEN and CDR2 is SYDVKM. The length of the CDR3 is 16 residues. Here the CDR3 DNA reads TGTGCCAGCAACGGTCGGCTGCGGGGGCCGGCCTACGAGCAGTACTTC. It specifies CASNGRLRGPAYEQYF.

This clonotype was detected only a few times. The chain employs TRBV29-1 and TRBJ2-7; possible D gene TRBD1, 5 bases. V was cut by 5 bases and J by 3 bases, with 14 bases left in between. The CDR3 is 13 amino acids. Germline V lookup: CDR1 SQVTM, CDR2 ANQGSEA. The chain's CDR3 is CSVKGLWDYEQYF. The DNA for the CDR3 is TGCAGCGTTAAGGGGCTTTGGGACTACGAGCAGTACTTC.

This rearrangement joins TRBV12-3 or TRBV12-4 to TRBJ2-4; 11 bases are shared with TRBD2. V was clipped by 6 bases and J by 13 bases; unmatched bases: 8. This CDR3 has 13 amino acids. CDR3 residues: CASSIGLAGVQYF. The CDR3 bases are TGTGCCAGCAGCATCGGACTAGCGGGCGTCCAGTACTTC.

This clonotype was detected ten times or more. The chain couples TRBV28 to TRBJ1-3; D is perhaps TRBD1 (5 bases). Germline loops: CDR1 MDHEN, CDR2 SYDVKM. The CDR3 consists of 14 residues. Between the trimmed V and J ends, which lost 5 bases and 4 bases, there was a span of 12 bases. Written as DNA, the CDR3 is TGTGCCAGCAGTACCCGACAGACGGGAAACACCATATATTTT. This translates into CASSTRQTGNTIYF.

This clonotype occurred a few times. The chain is built from TRBV7-8 and TRBJ2-5; weak D call: TRBD2 (6 bases). Between the trimmed V and J ends, which lost 5 bases and 0 bases, there was a span of 22 bases. Germline CDR1 is SGHVS and CDR2 is FQNEAQ. The CDR3 covers 18 residues. CDR3 amino acids: CASSPPRFGGAYQETQYF. CDR3 bases: TGTGCCAGCAGCCCACCACGCTTCGGGGGAGCGTACCAAGAGACCCAGTACTTC.

The CDR3 loop is CASSGGGGIRETQYF. CDR3 in DNA: TGTGCCAGCTCGGGAGGCGGGGGAATCAGAGAGACCCAGTACTTC. The V call is TRBV7-2, the J call TRBJ2-5; 7 bases fit TRBD2. The trim removed 8 bases at V and 4 bases at J, leaving 13 bases unmatched. The CDR3 consists of 15 residues. Germline CDR1 reads SGHTA; CDR2 reads FQGNSA.

This clonotype occurred a few times. The DNA for the CDR3 is TGTGCCAGCAGCCGTGAGGGTCCCCCCACAGATACGCAGTATTTT. It is translated as CASSREGPPTDTQYF. The gene calls are TRBV9 and TRBJ2-3; TRBD2 is a possible D gene (5 bases). The CDR3 loop spans 15 amino acids. V was pared by 4 bases and J by 2 bases, with 14 bases between. Germline V gene data show CDR1 as SGDLS and CDR2 as YYNGEE.

This clonotype came up a few times. The chain couples TRBV7-3 to TRBJ2-1, with D perhaps assigned TRBD1 or TRBD2 (5 bases each). V lost 1 base to trimming and J lost 0 bases, with 10 bases between them. Germline V gene data show CDR1 as SGHTA and CDR2 as FQGTGA. CDR3 size: 16 residues. The CDR3 DNA reads as TGTGCCAGCAGCTTAATTGGGGGACCCTCCTACAATGAGCAGTTCTTC. This translates into CASSLIGGPSYNEQFF.

This clonotype was picked up a small number of times. This chain uses TRBV4-2 with TRBJ2-1, with 8 bases that match TRBD2. Germline trimming cut 1 base from V and 3 bases from J; bases unmatched to any gene: 5. CDR1 and CDR2 from the germline V gene are LGHNA and YNFKEQ. This CDR3 has 16 amino acids. Written as DNA, the CDR3 is TGTGCCAGCAGCCAAGGGAGCGGGAGTCTCTACAATGAGCAGTTCTTC. This codes for CASSQGSGSLYNEQFF.

V is TRBV11-2 and J is TRBJ1-4; possibly TRBD1 for D (5 bases). Looked up from germline, CDR1 is SGHAT and CDR2 is FQNNGV. This CDR3 contains 18 residues. V lost 0 bases to trimming and J lost 0 bases, with 14 bases between them. CDR3 loop: CASSLDRALRATNEKLFF. CDR3 in DNA: TGTGCCAGCAGCTTAGACAGGGCCCTACGTGCAACTAATGAAAAACTGTTTTTT.

This clonotype was observed a handful of times. The chain carries TRBV15 and TRBJ2-5, with D tentatively TRBD1 (6 bases). Germline assignment: CDR1 LNHNV and CDR2 YYDKDF (reference sequence). The CDR3 contains 17 residues. V lost 1 base and J 4 bases, leaving 19 bases between the germline ends. CDR3 nucleotides: TGTGCCACCAGCAGAGGACCGGGACACCGGGCATCAGAGACCCAGTACTTC. Residues: CATSRGPGHRASETQYF.

Only a few counts were recorded for this clonotype. The chain joins TRBV9 to TRBJ2-1, with TRBD2 matching over 9 bases. The CDR3 is 15 residues long. V lost 2 bases to trimming and J lost 4 bases; unmatched junction nucleotides: 4. Germline lookup yields CDR1 SGDLS and CDR2 YYNGEE. The CDR3 region is CASSVQGLAYNEQFF. In nucleotides, the CDR3 is TGTGCCAGCAGCGTTCAGGGACTAGCATACAATGAGCAGTTCTTC. Full variable domain (remainder filled in from reference TRBV9 and TRBJ2-1): DSGVTQTPKHLITATGQRVTLRCSPRSGDLSVYWYQQSLDQGLQFLIQYYNGEERAKGNILERFSAQQFPDLHSELNLSSLELGDSALYFCASSVQGLAYNEQFFGPGTRLTVL.

The rearrangement links TRBV30 to TRBJ2-7; 7 nucleotides agree with TRBD1. CDR1 and CDR2 (germline): GTSNPN, SVGIG (reference sequence). Trimming at V came to 2 bases and at J to 9 bases, leaving 10 bases not matched to a gene. The CDR3 length is 13 residues. For the CDR3, the DNA is TGTGCCTGGAGTCCCCGGGACAGTAAACGGCAGTACTTC. Translated, it gives CAWSPRDSKRQYF.

The V gene is TRBV7-9, the J gene TRBJ2-1; 12 bases map to TRBD2. The trim removed 9 bases at V and 5 bases at J, leaving 11 bases unmatched. This CDR3 spans 16 amino acids. The germline V gene has CDR1 SEHNR and CDR2 FQNEAQ (reference sequence). CDR3 DNA sequence: TGTGCCAGAAACCTACTAGCGGGAGGTTTAGACAATGAGCAGTTCTTC. Residues: CARNLLAGGLDNEQFF.

The V and J genes are TRBV7-9 and TRBJ1-1, with 7 bases aligning to TRBD1. The CDR3 length is 13 residues. The germline gives CDR1 SEHNR, CDR2 FQNEAQ (reference sequence). Unmatched junction bases numbered 5, after V lost 5 bases and J lost 5 bases. For the CDR3, the DNA is TGTGCCAGCAGCGGCGACAGGGATACTGAAGCTTTCTTT. Amino acid sequence: CASSGDRDTEAFF.

There are many counts of this clonotype. The CDR3 loop is CASSPTYRTDTQYF. The CDR3 region has the DNA TGTGCCAGCAGCCCGACTTACCGCACAGATACGCAGTATTTT. The V gene is TRBV4-2, the J gene TRBJ2-3; D is unresolved. The CDR3 length is 14 residues. V lost 4 bases and J lost 1, with 9 bases in between. Germline CDR1 is LGHNA and CDR2 is YNFKEQ.

The rearrangement links TRBV12-3 or TRBV12-4 to TRBJ2-3; 7 bases fit TRBD1. The trim removed 6 bases at V and 1 base at J, leaving 7 bases unmatched. CDR3 length: 15 amino acids. The CDR3 DNA reads as TGTGCCAGCAGAGACCTAGGGGGCGGCACAGATACGCAGTATTTT. Its protein product is CASRDLGGGTDTQYF.

The rearrangement links TRBV20-1 to TRBJ1-1; weak D call: TRBD1 (5 bases). Per the germline V gene, CDR1 is DFQATT and CDR2 is SNEGSKA (reference sequence). Trimming left V 1 base short and J 3 bases short, with 12 bases between. This CDR3 comprises 14 residues. Here the CDR3 reads CSARGDGLYTEAFF. CDR3 bases: TGCAGTGCTAGAGGGGACGGGTTGTACACTGAAGCTTTCTTT.

CDR3 protein: CASSLAAGGKDTQYF. CDR3 nucleotides: TGTGCCAGCAGCTTAGCGGCGGGCGGGAAAGATACGCAGTATTTT. V is TRBV7-9 and J is TRBJ2-3, with D maybe TRBD2 (6 bases). This CDR3 spans 15 amino acids. Germline CDR1 and CDR2: SEHNR and FQNEAQ (reference sequence). Trimming shortened V by 0 bases and J by 5 bases, and 12 bases separated the two germline ends. Full variable domain (remainder filled in from reference TRBV7-9 and TRBJ2-3): DTGVSQNPRHKITKRGQNVTFRCDPISEHNRLYWYRQTLGQGPEFLTYFQNEAQLEKSRLLSDRFSAERPKGSFSTLEIQRTEQGDSAMYLCASSLAAGGKDTQYFGPGTRLTVL.

This clonotype was seen more than once but under ten times. The chain links TRBV19 to TRBJ2-1; 10 bases are a match to TRBD2. V was clipped by 0 bases and J by 9 bases; unmatched bases: 5. The CDR3 runs to 15 residues. CDR1 is LNHDA, CDR2 SQIVND, per germline (reference sequence). CDR3 bases: TGTGCCAGTAGTATAGACTCTAGCGGGAGCGGTGAGCAGTTCTTC. Translated: CASSIDSSGSGEQFF.

A few counts support this clonotype. The chain uses TRBV27 and TRBJ2-1; D could derive from TRBD1 or TRBD2 (5 bases each). Trimming took 3 bases from V and 7 from J, leaving 13 bases between them. The CDR3 is made up of 14 amino acids. Germline-derived CDR1 and CDR2 are MNHEY and SMNVEV (reference sequence). The CDR3 DNA reads TGTGCCAGCAGTTTCCGGGACCCGAGGAATGAGCAGTTCTTC. It encodes CASSFRDPRNEQFF.

In its sample, this clonotype was seen many times. The chain is built from TRBV29-1 and TRBJ2-1, with 7 bases fitting TRBD2. Germline-derived CDR1 and CDR2 are SQVTM and ANQGSEA. This CDR3 spans 17 amino acids. After removal of 2 bases from V and 4 bases from J, the junction contained 14 bases not matched to a gene. CDR3 protein: CSVENRLTSHRYNEQFF. The CDR3 region has the DNA TGCAGCGTTGAAAACCGACTGACTAGCCATCGGTACAATGAGCAGTTCTTC.

This clonotype occurred a few times. The chain carries TRBV11-2 and TRBJ2-1; D may be TRBD2 (6 bases). CDR1 is SGHAT and CDR2 is FQNNGV in the germline V gene. V was pared by 5 bases and J by 9 bases, with 20 bases between. This CDR3 is built from 15 residues. The CDR3 bases are TGTGCCAGCAGCAGGGACTTTTCGAACCTTAGTGAGCAGTTCTTC. This sequence encodes CASSRDFSNLSEQFF.